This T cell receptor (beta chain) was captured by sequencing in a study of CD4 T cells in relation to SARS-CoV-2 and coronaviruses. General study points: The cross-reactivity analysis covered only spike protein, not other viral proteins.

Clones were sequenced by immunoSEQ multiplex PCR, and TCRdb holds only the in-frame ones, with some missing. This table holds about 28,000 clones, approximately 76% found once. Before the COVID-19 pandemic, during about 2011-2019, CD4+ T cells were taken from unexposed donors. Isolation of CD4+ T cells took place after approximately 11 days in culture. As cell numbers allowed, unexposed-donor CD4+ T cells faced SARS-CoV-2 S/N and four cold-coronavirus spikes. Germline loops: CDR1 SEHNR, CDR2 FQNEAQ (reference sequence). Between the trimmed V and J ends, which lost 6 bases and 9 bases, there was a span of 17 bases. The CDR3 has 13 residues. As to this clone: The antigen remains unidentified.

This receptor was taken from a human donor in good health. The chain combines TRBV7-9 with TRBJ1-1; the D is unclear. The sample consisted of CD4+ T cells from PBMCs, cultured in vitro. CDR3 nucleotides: TGTGCCAGCAGATCCGACCTCCAGAAAAAAGCTTTCTTT. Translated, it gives CASRSDLQKKAFF.